This T cell receptor beta chain was documented in a study of T cells in Graves' hyperthyroidism and ophthalmopathy. The overall study: Before treatment of any kind, peripheral blood was taken at initial diagnosis.

What was amplified from RNA transcripts were TCR beta CDR3 regions. HTBI primers were the set used in a first-round RT-PCR of the TCR CDR3. TCRdb re-analysed the multiplex PCR reads in MiXCR, keeping a single row per CDR3 protein. The sample shows 90,000 to 120,000 distinct CDR3 sequences, more than 15% of them seen only once. With 3 bases clipped from V and 7 bases from J, the junction kept 2 bases outside the gene matches. The CDR3 is 14 amino acids. Germline V gene lookup returns CDR1 SQVTM and CDR2 ANQGSEA. The chain recombines TRBV29-1 with TRBJ2-1, with 14 bases fitting TRBD2. The receptor was derived from a woman in her forties or fifties with Graves' hyperthyroidism. Sequencing input: blood. The CDR3 nucleotides are TGCAGCGTTGACGGGACTAGCGGGGGAAATGAGCAGTTCTTC. It yields the protein CSVDGTSGGNEQFF.